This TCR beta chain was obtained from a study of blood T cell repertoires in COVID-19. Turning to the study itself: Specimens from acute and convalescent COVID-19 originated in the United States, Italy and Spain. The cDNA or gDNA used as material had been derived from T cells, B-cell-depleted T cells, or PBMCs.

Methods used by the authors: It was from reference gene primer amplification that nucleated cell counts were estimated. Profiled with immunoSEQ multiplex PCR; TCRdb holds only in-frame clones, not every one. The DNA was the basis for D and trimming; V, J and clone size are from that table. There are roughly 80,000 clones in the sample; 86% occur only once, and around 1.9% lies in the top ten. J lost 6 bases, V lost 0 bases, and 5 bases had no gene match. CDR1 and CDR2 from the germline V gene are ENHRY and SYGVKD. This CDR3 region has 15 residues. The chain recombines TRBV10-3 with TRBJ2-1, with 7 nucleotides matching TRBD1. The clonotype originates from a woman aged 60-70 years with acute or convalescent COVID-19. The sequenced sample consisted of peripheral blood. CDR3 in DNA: TGTGCCATCAGTGAGTCTGGGGACAGTGCCAATGAGCAGTTCTTC. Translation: CAISESGDSANEQFF.